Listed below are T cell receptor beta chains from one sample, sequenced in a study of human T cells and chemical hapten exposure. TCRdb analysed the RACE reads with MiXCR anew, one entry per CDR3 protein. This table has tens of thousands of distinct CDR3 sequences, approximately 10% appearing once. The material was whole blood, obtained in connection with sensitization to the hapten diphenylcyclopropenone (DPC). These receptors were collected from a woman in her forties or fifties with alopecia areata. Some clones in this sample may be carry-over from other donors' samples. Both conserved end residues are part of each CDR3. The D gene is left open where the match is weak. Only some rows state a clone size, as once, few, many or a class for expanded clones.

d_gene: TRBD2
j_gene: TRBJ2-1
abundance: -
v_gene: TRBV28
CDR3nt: TGTGCCAGCAGTTTACGGGCTAGCGGGAGGGTCTACAATGAGCAGTTCTTC
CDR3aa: CASSLRASGRVYNEQFF

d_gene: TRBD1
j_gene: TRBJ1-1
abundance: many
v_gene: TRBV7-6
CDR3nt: TGTGCCAGCAGTTCGACAGGGGGAGGGGCTTTCTTT
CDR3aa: CASSSTGGGAFF

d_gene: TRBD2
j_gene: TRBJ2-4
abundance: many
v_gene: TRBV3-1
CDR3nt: TGTGCCAGCAGCCAATTGGGACTAGCGGTAGCCAAAAACATTCAGTACTTC
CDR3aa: CASSQLGLAVAKNIQYF

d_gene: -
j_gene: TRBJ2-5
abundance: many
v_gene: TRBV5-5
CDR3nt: TGTGCCAGCAGCTTGACGTACCAAGAGACCCAGTACTTC
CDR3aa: CASSLTYQETQYF

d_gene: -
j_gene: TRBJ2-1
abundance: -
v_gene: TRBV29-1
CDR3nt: TGCAGCGTTGATGGGACGTACTCCTACAATGAGCTGTTCTTC
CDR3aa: CSVDGTYSYNELFF

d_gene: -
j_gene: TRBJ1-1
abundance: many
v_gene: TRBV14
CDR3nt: TGTGCCAGCAGCCCGTTCGAAGGACGAACTGAAGCTTTCTTT
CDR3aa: CASSPFEGRTEAFF

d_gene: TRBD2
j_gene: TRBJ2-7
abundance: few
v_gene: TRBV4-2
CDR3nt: TGTGCCAGCAGCCAGTGGACTAGCGGAACCTACGAGCAGTACTTC
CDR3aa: CASSQWTSGTYEQYF

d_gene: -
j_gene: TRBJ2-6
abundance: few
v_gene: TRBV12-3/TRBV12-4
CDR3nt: TGTGCCAGCAGTTTGACAGGCGCGGTCCTGACTTTC
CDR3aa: CASSLTGAVLTF

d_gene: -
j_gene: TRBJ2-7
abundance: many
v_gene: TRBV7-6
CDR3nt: TGTGCCAGCAGCTTCCGGGACTTTTCCGAGCAGTACTTC
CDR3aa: CASSFRDFSEQYF

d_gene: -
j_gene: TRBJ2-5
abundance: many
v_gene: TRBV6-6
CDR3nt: TGTGCCAGCCATAATCTCGAGACCCAGTACTTC
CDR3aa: CASHNLETQYF

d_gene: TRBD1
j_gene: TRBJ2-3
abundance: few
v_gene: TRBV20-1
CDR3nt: TGCAGTGCTCGACAGGGGTATGGTACAGATACGCAGTATTTT
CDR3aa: CSARQGYGTDTQYF

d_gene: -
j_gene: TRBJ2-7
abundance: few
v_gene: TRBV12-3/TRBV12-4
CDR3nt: TGTGCCAGCAGTTCCGGACCGGCGGTGAGGAACGAGCAGTACTTC
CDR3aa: CASSSGPAVRNEQYF

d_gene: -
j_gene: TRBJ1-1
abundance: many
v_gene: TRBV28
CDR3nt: TGTGCCAGCACCCCAGATCTGCCGGGACCGAACACTGAAGCTTTCTTT
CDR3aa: CASTPDLPGPNTEAFF